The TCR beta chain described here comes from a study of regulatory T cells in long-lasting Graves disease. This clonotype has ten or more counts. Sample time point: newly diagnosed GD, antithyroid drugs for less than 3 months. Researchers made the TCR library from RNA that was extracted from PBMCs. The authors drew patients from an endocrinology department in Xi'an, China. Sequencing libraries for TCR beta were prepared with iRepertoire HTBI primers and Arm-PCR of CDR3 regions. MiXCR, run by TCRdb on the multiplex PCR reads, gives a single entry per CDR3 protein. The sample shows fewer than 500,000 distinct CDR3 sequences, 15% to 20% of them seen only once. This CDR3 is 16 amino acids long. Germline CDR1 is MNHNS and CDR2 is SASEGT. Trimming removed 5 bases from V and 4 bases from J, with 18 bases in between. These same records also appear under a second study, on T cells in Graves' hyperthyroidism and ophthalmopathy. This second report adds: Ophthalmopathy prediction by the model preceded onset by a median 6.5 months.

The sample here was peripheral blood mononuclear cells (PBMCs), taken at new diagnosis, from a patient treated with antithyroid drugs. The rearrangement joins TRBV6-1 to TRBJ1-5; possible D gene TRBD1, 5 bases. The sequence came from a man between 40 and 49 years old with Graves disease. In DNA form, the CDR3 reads TGTGCCAGCAGTCAGTACTGGGACGTCCGAAATCAGCCCCAGCATTTT. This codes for CASSQYWDVRNQPQHF.